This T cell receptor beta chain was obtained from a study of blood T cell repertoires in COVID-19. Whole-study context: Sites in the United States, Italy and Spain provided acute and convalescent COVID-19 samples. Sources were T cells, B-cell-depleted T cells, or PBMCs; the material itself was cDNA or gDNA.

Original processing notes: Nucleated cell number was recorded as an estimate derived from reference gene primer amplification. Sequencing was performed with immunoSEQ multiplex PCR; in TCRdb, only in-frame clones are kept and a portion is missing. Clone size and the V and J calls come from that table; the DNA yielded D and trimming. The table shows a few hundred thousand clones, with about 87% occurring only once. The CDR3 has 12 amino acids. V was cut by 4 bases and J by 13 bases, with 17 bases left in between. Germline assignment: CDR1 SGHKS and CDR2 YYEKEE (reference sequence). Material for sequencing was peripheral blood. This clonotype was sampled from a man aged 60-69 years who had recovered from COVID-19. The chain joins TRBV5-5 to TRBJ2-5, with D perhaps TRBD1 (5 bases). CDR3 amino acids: CASSIDQGLRYF. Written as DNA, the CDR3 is TGTGCCAGCAGCATCGACCAGGGCCTCCGGTACTTC.